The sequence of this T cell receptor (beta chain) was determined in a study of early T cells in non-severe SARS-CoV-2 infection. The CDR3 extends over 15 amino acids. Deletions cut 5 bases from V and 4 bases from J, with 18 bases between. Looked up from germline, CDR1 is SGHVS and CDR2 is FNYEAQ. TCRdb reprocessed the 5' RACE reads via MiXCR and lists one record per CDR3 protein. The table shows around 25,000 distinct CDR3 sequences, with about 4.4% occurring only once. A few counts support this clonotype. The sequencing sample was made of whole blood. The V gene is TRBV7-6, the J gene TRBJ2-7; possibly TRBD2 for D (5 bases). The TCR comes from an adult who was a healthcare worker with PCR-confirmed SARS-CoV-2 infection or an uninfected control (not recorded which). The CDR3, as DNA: TGTGCCAGCAGCCCGCGACGGGAAATAGTTTACGAGCAGTACTTC. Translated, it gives CASSPRREIVYEQYF.